A few counts support the clone carrying this T cell receptor beta chain. This entry comes from a study of T-cell memory formation after mild COVID-19. 5'RACE, which relied on constant-segment primers, yielded TCR alpha and TCR beta cDNA libraries carrying sample barcodes and UMIs. TCRdb independently ran MiXCR on the 5' RACE reads; one entry per CDR3 protein. The sample records 70,000 to 100,000 distinct CDR3 sequences, over 12% being singletons. CDR3 size: 14 residues. Germline V CDR1 and CDR2: SEHNR, FQNEAQ (reference sequence). V gave up 5 bases and J gave up 3 bases, with 13 bases separating them.

The sequencing input was PBMCs or a T cell subset sorted from them (not recorded which). The clonotype was recovered from a man between 18 and 29 years old who had mild COVID-19 (a few samples of this study predate the infection). Cell type and time point are not known. The V and J genes are TRBV7-9 and TRBJ1-1, with D perhaps TRBD1 (5 bases). The CDR3 here is CASSLPGLDTEAFF. The DNA of the CDR3 is TGTGCCAGCAGCCTACCGGGACTGGACACTGAAGCTTTCTTT.